These T cell receptor beta chains were read from a single sample in a study of cytomegalovirus exposure and HLA in healthy donors. Some clones are missing from TCRdb's copy, which holds only in-frame ones; the method was immunoSEQ multiplex PCR. The sample contains about 110,000 clones, around 86% of which appear only once. Material: PBMCs. The receptors here all came from a woman aged 25 to 39 in good health and CMV-seronegative. The CDR3 runs from the conserved cysteine through the conserved F or W. A D gene is named only where the DNA matches it firmly. Clone size is shown for a subset of rows, as once, few, many or a class of expanded clone.

J gene | clone size | D gene | V gene | CDR3 DNA | CDR3 protein
TRBJ1-1 | NA | NA | TRBV11-2 | TGTGCCAGCAGACAACGACAGCTTTATGTGAACACTGAAGCTTTCTTT | CASRQRQLYVNTEAFF
TRBJ2-7 | once | TRBD2 | TRBV5-1 | TGCGCCAGCAGCTTGGAGGGGACTAGCAGATACGAGCAGTACTTC | CASSLEGTSRYEQYF
TRBJ2-3 | once | NA | TRBV7-9 | TGTTCCAGCAGCTTTGCTCGGTCGGATACGCAGTATTTT | CSSSFARSDTQYF
TRBJ2-1 | NA | NA | TRBV7-2 | TGTGCCAGCAGCTTATTGGGTAGCGGAGGCGGTAATGAGCAGTTCTTC | CASSLLGSGGGNEQFF
TRBJ1-1 | NA | NA | TRBV2 | TGTGCCAGCAGTGAATTCCCGATAGGGAGACCTTTCTTT | CASSEFPIGRPFF
TRBJ1-2 | NA | TRBD1 | TRBV28 | TGTGCCAGCAGTCAAAACAGGGGTTTGGGCTATGGCTACACCTTC | CASSQNRGLGYGYTF
TRBJ1-1 | NA | TRBD1 | TRBV5-1 | TGCGCCAGCAGCCGCGATGGGGACAGGGGAAGGGGAACTGAAGCTTTCTTT | CASSRDGDRGRGTEAFF
TRBJ2-3 | NA | NA | TRBV7-9 | TGTGCCAGCAGCCTTAGCGCTGATACGCAGTATTTT | CASSLSADTQYF
TRBJ1-5 | NA | NA | TRBV19 | TGTGCCAGTATGTACACCGCTGGGTTTGTTCTGACTACTCACAGCAATCAGCCCCAGCATTTT | CASMYTAGFVLTTHSNQPQHF
TRBJ2-2 | NA | NA | TRBV6-1 | TGTGCCAGCAGTGAAAGGTGGGGCGGTGGCACCGGGGAGCTGTTTTTT | CASSERWGGGTGELFF
TRBJ1-1 | NA | NA | TRBV10-1 | TGCGCCAGCAGTGGTTACGGAGAGGCTTTCTTT | CASSGYGEAFF
TRBJ2-7 | once | TRBD2 | TRBV7-3 | TGTGCCAGCAGCCTAACTAGCGGGAGTAATGAGCAGTACTTC | CASSLTSGSNEQYF
TRBJ2-5 | NA | NA | TRBV5-5 | TGTGCCAGCAGCTTGGACCGGGAGACCCAGTACTTC | CASSLDRETQYF
TRBJ1-5 | NA | TRBD1 | TRBV11-1 | TGTGCCAGCAGCTTAGAGTACAGGGGCCACTATCAGCCCCAGCATTTT | CASSLEYRGHYQPQHF
TRBJ1-1 | once | NA | TRBV5-4 | TGTGCCAGCAGCTTGCGTCAGCCGGGGACTGAAGCTTTCTTT | CASSLRQPGTEAFF
TRBJ2-7 | NA | TRBD1 | TRBV19 | TGTGCCAGTAGTTCCCGGGACAGGATTGGCGAGCAGTACTTC | CASSSRDRIGEQYF
TRBJ1-1 | NA | TRBD1 | TRBV6-1 | TGTGCCAGCAGTGAACTACTTGGGACAGGGGTGACTGAAGCTTTCTTT | CASSELLGTGVTEAFF
TRBJ1-2 | NA | NA | TRBV11-2 | TGTGCCAGCAGCTTAGGGGCAGGGCCCTATGGCTACACCTTC | CASSLGAGPYGYTF
TRBJ1-5 | once | NA | TRBV14 | TGTGCCAGCAGCCAGCCGGGGAATCAGCCCCAGCATTTT | CASSQPGNQPQHF
TRBJ2-7 | NA | TRBD2 | TRBV30 | TGTGCCTGGAACAGGGGACTAGCGGGTTACGAGCAGTACTTC | CAWNRGLAGYEQYF
TRBJ1-3 | NA | TRBD1 | TRBV25-1 | TGTGCCAGCAGTGAACCCGGGACAGGGGTATCTGGAAACACCATATATTTT | CASSEPGTGVSGNTIYF
TRBJ1-2 | NA | NA | TRBV2 | TGTGCCGATCTAGGCACGGGGTTCTATGGCTACACCTTC | CADLGTGFYGYTF
TRBJ1-1 | NA | NA | TRBV29-1 | TGCAGCGGGTGTCAGGGGACACCAAACACTGAAGCTTTCTTT | CSGCQGTPNTEAFF
TRBJ2-7 | NA | NA | TRBV7-9 | TGTTCCAGCAGCCCCATCTACGAGCAGTACTTC | CSSSPIYEQYF
TRBJ2-2 | once | TRBD1 | TRBV27 | TGTGCCAGCAGTGGACAGGGAAGAGGTATCGGGGAGCTGTTTTTT | CASSGQGRGIGELFF
TRBJ2-5 | NA | NA | TRBV10-1 | TGCGCCAGCAGTGGTCAGGAGGGGCGGAAAGAGACCCAGTACTTC | CASSGQEGRKETQYF
TRBJ2-1 | once | TRBD2 | TRBV27 | TGTGCCAGCAGTACCCGGACTAGCGGGGGATCATACAATGAGCAGTTCTTC | CASSTRTSGGSYNEQFF
TRBJ2-1 | NA | NA | TRBV5-1 | TGCGCCAGCAGCTTGTCCGGTGGTAGTGCCAATGAGCAGTTCTTC | CASSLSGGSANEQFF
TRBJ2-1 | NA | TRBD2 | TRBV19 | TGTGCCAGTAGAGCGGGAGGGCCTCTGGATGAGCAGTTCTTC | CASRAGGPLDEQFF
TRBJ2-7 | NA | TRBD2 | TRBV19 | TGTGCCAGTAGTCTAGAACCCGGGAGGGGCTCCTACGAGCAGTACTTC | CASSLEPGRGSYEQYF
TRBJ2-7 | NA | TRBD1 | TRBV2 | TGTGCCGCCAAACCGGGACAGCAGCACGAGCAGTACTTC | CAAKPGQQHEQYF
TRBJ1-4 | NA | TRBD1 | TRBV19 | TGTGCCAGTAGTGAAACAGGGGTAATTGAAAAACTGTTTTTT | CASSETGVIEKLFF
TRBJ2-7 | NA | NA | TRBV7-2 | TGTGCCAGCAGCTCCGGGTGGATGGCCAGCGAGCAGTACTTC | CASSSGWMASEQYF
TRBJ1-5 | NA | TRBD1 | TRBV7-9 | TGTTCCAGCAGCTTGACAGGGGATAGCAATCAGCCCCAGCATTTT | CSSSLTGDSNQPQHF
TRBJ2-3 | NA | NA | TRBV5-6 | TGTGCCAGCAGCTTGGGGGCCTCACCAGGCACAGATACGCAGTATTTT | CASSLGASPGTDTQYF
TRBJ2-7 | NA | TRBD2 | TRBV25-1 | TGTGCCAGCAGTGGTAGCGGGAGGATCCACGAGCAGTACTTC | CASSGSGRIHEQYF
TRBJ2-1 | NA | NA | TRBV2 | TGTGCCAGCAGTCTCTGGACAGCCTACAATGAGCAGTTCTTC | CASSLWTAYNEQFF
TRBJ1-1 | NA | NA | TRBV30 | TGTGCCTGGAGTAGGGGAACTGAAGCTTTCTTT | CAWSRGTEAFF
TRBJ2-7 | few | NA | TRBV2 | TGTGCCAGCACCTCCTGGACTACGACCTACGAGCAGTACTTC | CASTSWTTTYEQYF
TRBJ2-3 | NA | NA | TRBV7-2 | TGTGCCAGCAGCTCCCTCACAGATACGCAGTATTTT | CASSSLTDTQYF
TRBJ2-7 | NA | TRBD1 | TRBV9 | TGTGCCAGCAACTCCGGGACAGCGACCTACGAGCAGTACTTC | CASNSGTATYEQYF
TRBJ2-7 | NA | NA | TRBV2 | TGTGCCAGTACGACAGACTCCTACGAGCAGTACTTC | CASTTDSYEQYF
TRBJ2-5 | NA | TRBD2 | TRBV5-4 | TGTGCCAGCAGCCGAAGGGGGGGACTAGCGGGAGGGCTACAGGAGACCCAGTACTTC | CASSRRGGLAGGLQETQYF
TRBJ2-6 | NA | NA | TRBV14 | TGTGCCAGCAGACCGGTTTCTGGGGCCAACGTCCTGACTTTC | CASRPVSGANVLTF
TRBJ2-1 | NA | TRBD1 | TRBV7-9 | TGTGCCAGCAGCGCACCGGGACAGGTGTACAATGAGCAGTTCTTC | CASSAPGQVYNEQFF
TRBJ1-2 | NA | TRBD1 | TRBV19 | TGTGCCAGTGTGAGGGACAGTGCCTCCTGGGGATATGGCTACACCTTC | CASVRDSASWGYGYTF
TRBJ1-1 | NA | TRBD1 | TRBV29-1 | TGCAGCGTCGGACAGGGGGACACTGAAGCTTTCTTT | CSVGQGDTEAFF